This entry concerns a single T cell receptor beta chain. The sample belongs to a study of blood T cell repertoires in COVID-19. Study background: Spain, Italy and the United States supplied samples that represented acute and convalescent COVID-19. The analysed material was cDNA or gDNA that came from T cells, B-cell-depleted T cells, or PBMCs.

As processed by the authors: Amplification with reference gene primers provided the estimates of nucleated cell counts. Method: immunoSEQ multiplex PCR; TCRdb's copy keeps in-frame clones and lacks some. V and J calls and clone size are copied from that table; D and trimming were computed from the DNA. The data contain roughly 18,000 clones, roughly 86% of them singletons. This receptor was obtained from a man between 65 and 85 years old with acute or convalescent COVID-19. Sequencing input: peripheral blood.

This CDR3 is CASSPPGTGEETQYF. CDR3 nucleotide sequence: TGTGCCAGCTCACCACCCGGGACAGGGGAAGAGACCCAGTACTTC. This rearrangement joins TRBV18 to TRBJ2-5, with 10 bases identical to TRBD1. The CDR3 covers 15 residues. Losses at the gene ends were 0 bases for V and 3 bases for J; bases not matched to a gene: 1. Germline CDR1 KGHSH, CDR2 LQKENI.